Presented here are 3 T cell receptor beta chains from one specimen sequenced in a study of blood T cell repertoires in COVID-19. Clones were sequenced by immunoSEQ multiplex PCR, and TCRdb holds only the in-frame ones, with some missing. Among a few hundred thousand clones listed, 75% to 90% were seen once. Sequenced: PBMCs or T cells enriched from blood (not recorded which). The source is a woman aged 45-59 years who had recovered from COVID-19.

This sequence joins TRBV5-6 and TRBJ1-2; 7 nucleotides match TRBD1. The V and J ends lost 0 bases and 4 bases, in that order; junction bases with no gene match: 6. In germline, CDR1 is SGHDT, CDR2 YYEEEE. The CDR3 contains 15 residues. CDR3 sequence: CASSLGRQGVYGYTF. CDR3 DNA sequence: TGTGCCAGCAGCTTGGGGAGACAGGGTGTCTATGGCTACACCTTC.

The genes are TRBV6-6 and TRBJ1-2; possible D gene TRBD1, 6 bases. V lost 5 bases to trimming and J lost 5 bases, with 15 bases between them. The CDR3 runs to 14 residues. CDR1 and CDR2 (germline): MNHNY, SVGAGI (reference sequence). The CDR3 region has the DNA TGTGCCAGCAGTCGAACAGGGACAAGTTATGGCTACACCTTC. Protein product: CASSRTGTSYGYTF.

V and J are TRBV5-4 and TRBJ2-7; the match to TRBD2 covers 9 bases. Looked up from germline, CDR1 is SGHNT and CDR2 is YYREEE (reference sequence). This CDR3 contains 15 residues. V shed 7 bases, J shed 6 bases, and the junction held 14 bases outside the gene matches. The CDR3 spells CASGVAGGAITEQYF. The CDR3 bases are TGTGCCAGCGGCGTGGCGGGGGGGGCCATTACCGAGCAGTACTTC. The whole variable domain, remainder taken from reference TRBV5-4 and TRBJ2-7, is ETGVTQSPTHLIKTRGQQVTLRCSSQSGHNTVSWYQQALGQGPQFIFQYYREEENGRGNFPPRFSGLQFPNYSSELNVNALELDDSALYLCASGVAGGAITEQYFGPGTRLTVT.